The 27 T cell receptor beta chains below were found in one sample sequenced in a study of T-cell memory formation after mild COVID-19. TCRdb re-called the 5' RACE reads through MiXCR, storing one row per CDR3 protein. This sample has around 150,000 distinct CDR3 sequences, with approximately 14% found just once. The sequenced sample was PBMCs or a T cell subset sorted from them (not recorded which). These receptor sequences come from an adult woman who had mild COVID-19 (a few samples of this study predate the infection). Cell type and time point are not known.

This chain joins TRBV20-1 and TRBJ2-7; 11 bases line up with TRBD2. The V and J ends lost 5 bases and 4 bases, in that order; junction bases with no gene match: 7. This CDR3 comprises 14 residues. Germline V gene data show CDR1 as DFQATT and CDR2 as SNEGSKA (reference sequence). CDR3 loop: CSAGIAGGPYEQYF. CDR3 in DNA: TGCAGTGCTGGAATAGCGGGGGGGCCGTACGAGCAGTACTTC.

In this sample, this clonotype turned up a few times. V is TRBV20-1 and J is TRBJ1-5, with 8 bases lining up with TRBD1. Looked up from germline, CDR1 is DFQATT and CDR2 is SNEGSKA (reference sequence). This CDR3 has 16 residues. With V trimmed by 3 bases and J by 5 bases, 12 bases remained unmatched. CDR3 nucleotide sequence: TGCAGTGCTAGTCATAGGGACAGGAATTGGGATCAGCCCCAGCATTTT. Its translation: CSASHRDRNWDQPQHF.

This clonotype has a handful of counts. The CDR3 sequence: CASRDTGTGELFF. The CDR3 nucleotides read TGTGCCAGCAGGGACACCGGAACCGGGGAGCTGTTTTTT. The chain employs TRBV7-6 and TRBJ2-2; D is perhaps TRBD1 (5 bases). The length of the CDR3 is 13 residues. Germline loops: CDR1 SGHVS, CDR2 FNYEAQ. Deletions cut 6 bases from V and 5 bases from J, with 10 bases between.

The gene calls are TRBV12-3 or TRBV12-4 and TRBJ1-1; tentatively, D is TRBD1 (5 bases). Trimming left V 6 bases short and J 2 bases short, with 13 bases between. CDR3 length equals 14 residues. CDR3 DNA: TGTGCCAGCAGAGATACAGGACTTAACACTGAAGCTTTCTTT. Translated, it gives CASRDTGLNTEAFF.

This clonotype was picked up a small number of times. The chain has TRBV29-1 and TRBJ2-2; 8 positions agree with TRBD2. The CDR3 contains 12 residues. The germline V gene encodes CDR1 SQVTM and CDR2 ANQGSEA. V lost 5 bases, J lost 7 bases, and 3 bases stayed unmatched. CDR3 coding DNA: TGCAGCGTTACGGGACTAGGCGGGGAGCTGTTTTTT. Translation: CSVTGLGGELFF.

This chain uses TRBV12-3 or TRBV12-4 with TRBJ2-1, with D hard to call. This CDR3 region has 16 residues. Deletions cut 5 bases from V and 3 bases from J, with 17 bases between. CDR3 residues: CASSGVGSNLYNEQFF. CDR3 in DNA: TGTGCCAGCAGTGGGGTTGGTAGCAACCTCTACAATGAGCAGTTCTTC.

This clonotype has more than one count but fewer than ten. The V gene is TRBV12-3 or TRBV12-4, the J gene TRBJ2-3; the match to TRBD2 covers 9 bases. The CDR3 consists of 12 residues. The junction had 4 bases not matched to a gene; V was cut back by 11 bases and J by 4 bases. The CDR3 coding sequence is TGTGCCTGCGGGGGGGAGGCAGATACGCAGTATTTT. It yields the protein CACGGEADTQYF.

This rearrangement joins TRBV9 to TRBJ2-7; 12 nucleotides line up with TRBD2. Germline V gene data show CDR1 as SGDLS and CDR2 as YYNGEE. Trimming cost V 3 bases and J 5 bases; bases outside gene matches: 6. The CDR3 totals 15 residues. CDR3: CASSASGRAFHEQYF. CDR3 bases: TGTGCCAGCAGCGCTAGCGGGAGGGCCTTCCACGAGCAGTACTTC.

Written as DNA, the CDR3 is TGTGCCAGCTGCGGGACGGATAACTATGGCTACACCTTC. Translation: CASCGTDNYGYTF. The chain carries TRBV6-1 and TRBJ1-2; perhaps TRBD1 as D (5 bases). Germline V gene sequence: CDR1 MNHNS, CDR2 SASEGT. V was pared by 8 bases and J by 1 base, with 11 bases between. The CDR3 is made up of 13 amino acids.

The V call is TRBV20-1, the J call TRBJ2-7; D may be TRBD2 (6 bases). Germline assignment: CDR1 DFQATT and CDR2 SNEGSKA (reference sequence). This CDR3 contains 13 residues. V was cut by 1 base and J by 6 bases, with 13 bases left in between. CDR3 nucleotide sequence: TGCAGTGCTAGAGCGGGAGCCGGAGGCGAGCAGTACTTC. It codes for CSARAGAGGEQYF.

The chain has TRBV2 and TRBJ2-4, with a tentative D call TRBD1 (5 bases). This CDR3 spans 13 amino acids. Germline V gene lookup returns CDR1 SNHLY and CDR2 FYNNEI. V dropped 10 bases and J dropped 0 bases, with 10 bases sitting between them. The chain's CDR3 is CAIRQKAKNIQYF. The CDR3 DNA is TGTGCCATTAGACAGAAAGCCAAAAACATTCAGTACTTC.

This clonotype was recorded a few times. The chain carries TRBV11-2 and TRBJ1-5; 10 bases fit TRBD1. From germline, CDR1 is SGHAT and CDR2 FQNNGV. Germline trimming cut 5 bases from V and 2 bases from J; bases unmatched to any gene: 18. The CDR3 is made up of 20 amino acids. The chain's CDR3 is CASSAGSGTGDNGRNQPQHF. As DNA, the CDR3 is TGTGCCAGCAGCGCGGGGTCCGGGACAGGGGATAACGGGCGCAATCAGCCCCAGCATTTT.

This clonotype was detected only a few times. The chain couples TRBV5-1 to TRBJ1-1; TRBD1 is a possible D gene (6 bases). CDR1 and CDR2 (germline): SGHRS, YFSETQ. This CDR3 region has 14 residues. Deletions cut 4 bases from V and 4 bases from J, with 14 bases between. The CDR3 nucleotides read TGCGCCAGCAGCCGGGGCAGGGGAAGCACTGAAGCTTTCTTT. This sequence encodes CASSRGRGSTEAFF.

The chain has TRBV27 and TRBJ1-2; 7 bases agree with TRBD1. The V segment lost 5 bases and the J segment 2 bases; nucleotides outside the gene matches: 8. The CDR3 sequence is 15 residues long. In germline, CDR1 is MNHEY, CDR2 SMNVEV (reference sequence). The CDR3 DNA reads TGTGCCAGCAGTGCCGGGACAGAGAAAAACTATGGCTACACCTTC. It encodes CASSAGTEKNYGYTF.

This clonotype was seen a handful of times. This chain connects TRBV7-6 to TRBJ2-2; D is perhaps TRBD1 (6 bases). Germline CDR1 reads SGHVS; CDR2 reads FNYEAQ. Trimming shortened V by 2 bases and J by 0 bases, and 13 bases separated the two germline ends. The CDR3 has 17 amino acids. The CDR3, as DNA: TGTGCCAGCAGCTTACAGCCACGGGACACGAACACCGGGGAGCTGTTTTTT. It specifies CASSLQPRDTNTGELFF. The full variable domain, rest sourced from reference TRBV7-6 and TRBJ2-2, is GAGVSQSPRYKVTKRGQDVALRCDPISGHVSLYWYRQALGQGPEFLTYFNYEAQQDKSGLPNDRFSAERPEGSISTLTIQRTEQRDSAMYRCASSLQPRDTNTGELFFGEGSRLTVL.

V and J are TRBV11-2 and TRBJ2-1; D not resolved. There are 12 residues in the CDR3. V lost 1 base and J 10 bases, leaving 8 bases between the germline ends. The germline gives CDR1 SGHAT, CDR2 FQNNGV. CDR3 in amino acids: CASSLGGSEQFF. The CDR3 bases are TGTGCCAGCAGCTTAGGAGGCAGCGAGCAGTTCTTC.

This clonotype was seen more than once but under ten times. The genes are TRBV4-1 and TRBJ1-1; D might be TRBD1 (6 bases). The V end lost 0 bases, the J end lost 4 bases, and 9 bases lay between the germline ends. Germline V gene data show CDR1 as MGHRA and CDR2 as YSYEKL. This CDR3 is built from 14 residues. CDR3 DNA: TGCGCCAGCAGCCAAGAAGGGGGGGGCACTGAAGCTTTCTTT. Protein sequence: CASSQEGGGTEAFF.

In its sample, this clonotype was seen a few times. The chain carries TRBV3-1 and TRBJ2-1, with 13 bases matching TRBD2. This CDR3 is 19 amino acids long. The trim removed 2 bases at V and 4 bases at J, leaving 11 bases unmatched. Germline assignment: CDR1 LGHDT and CDR2 YNNKEL (reference sequence). In nucleotides, the CDR3 is TGTGCCAGCAGCCAACTACGCGGGACTAGCGGGGAGCGATACAATGAGCAGTTCTTC. Its translation: CASSQLRGTSGERYNEQFF.

This clonotype was found a few times. The rearrangement joins TRBV5-1 to TRBJ2-2; 13 bases match TRBD2. The CDR3 covers 19 residues. The germline V gene encodes CDR1 SGHRS and CDR2 YFSETQ. V lost 8 bases, J lost 4 bases, and 17 bases stayed unmatched. Here the CDR3 reads CASRASLSLAGGLTGELFF. CDR3 bases: TGCGCCAGTAGAGCCTCCCTTTCACTAGCGGGAGGGCTCACCGGGGAGCTGTTTTTT.

The chain uses TRBV4-3 and TRBJ2-1, with unresolved D. Trimming took off 0 bases at V and 6 bases at J, with 12 bases between the two ends. The length of the CDR3 is 15 residues. From germline, CDR1 is LGHNA and CDR2 YSLEER. The CDR3 coding sequence is TGCGCCAGCAGCCAAGAAATTATAGTCCTCAATGAGCAGTTCTTC. Translation gives CASSQEIIVLNEQFF.

The V gene is TRBV3-1, the J gene TRBJ1-2; D uncertain. This CDR3 is built from 13 residues. Trimming stripped 0 bases from V and 6 bases from J, with 8 bases between. The germline V gene encodes CDR1 LGHDT and CDR2 YNNKEL (reference sequence). The CDR3: CASSQEGRDGYTF. CDR3 coding DNA: TGTGCCAGCAGCCAAGAAGGGAGAGATGGCTACACCTTC. The full variable domain, rest sourced from reference TRBV3-1 and TRBJ1-2, is DTAVSQTPKYLVTQMGNDKSIKCEQNLGHDTMYWYKQDSKKFLKIMFSYNNKELIINETVPNRFSPKSPDKAHLNLHINSLELGDSAVYFCASSQEGRDGYTFGSGTRLTVV.

The CDR3 spells CASTLGGLEAFF. DNA for the CDR3: TGTGCCAGCACCCTAGGGGGGCTTGAAGCTTTCTTT. This chain connects TRBV7-9 to TRBJ1-1; possible D gene TRBD1, 6 bases. V was shortened by 7 bases and J by 7 bases, with 13 bases between the two germline ends. Looked up from germline, CDR1 is SEHNR and CDR2 is FQNEAQ (reference sequence). The CDR3 covers 12 residues.

On this clonotype: Sequence at one end of the junction differs from germline and may be a read error. The chain has TRBV7-7 and TRBJ2-3, with 7 bases aligning to TRBD2. CDR3 size: 14 residues. Germline-derived CDR1 and CDR2 are SSHAT and FNYEAQ (reference sequence). CDR3 bases: TGTGCTAGCAGTTACAGCGGGGGCACAGATACGCAGTATTTT. This encodes CASSYSGGTDTQYF. Supplemented by reference TRBV7-7 and TRBJ2-3, the full variable domain reads GAGVSQSPRYKVTKRGQDVTLRCDPISSHATLYWYQQALGQGPEFLTYFNYEAQPDKSGLPSDRFSAERPEGSISTLTIQRTEQRDSAMYRCASSYSGGTDTQYFGPGTRLTVL.

The chain carries TRBV15 and TRBJ1-5, with D hard to call. V lost 1 base, J lost 5 bases, and 12 bases lay in between. Germline CDR1 is LNHNV and CDR2 is YYDKDF (reference sequence). The CDR3 totals 15 residues. The chain's CDR3 is CATSRAVAGYQPQHF. CDR3 coding DNA: TGTGCCACCAGCAGAGCGGTGGCGGGGTATCAGCCCCAGCATTTT.

This clonotype was counted a few times. This chain uses TRBV5-1 with TRBJ2-7, with TRBD2 identical over 9 bases. This CDR3 contains 19 residues. Germline lookup yields CDR1 SGHRS and CDR2 YFSETQ. The V and J ends lost 0 bases and 0 bases, in that order; junction bases with no gene match: 13. CDR3 loop: CASSLAPSGMFPSSYEQYF. CDR3 coding DNA: TGCGCCAGCAGCTTGGCGCCTAGCGGGATGTTCCCGAGCTCCTACGAGCAGTACTTC.

V usage is TRBV2 and J usage is TRBJ2-5; 11 bases align to TRBD2. In germline, CDR1 is SNHLY, CDR2 FYNNEI. J was trimmed by 5 bases and V by 8 bases; bases with no gene match: 13. The CDR3 sequence is 16 residues long. CDR3 sequence reads: CASQTSGAISAETQYF. DNA of the CDR3: TGTGCCAGCCAGACTAGCGGGGCTATCTCAGCTGAGACCCAGTACTTC.

The genes are TRBV27 and TRBJ1-1; 7 bases agree with TRBD1. The CDR3 is 14 amino acids. V lost 8 bases and J lost 2; bases outside the gene matches: 8. CDR1 MNHEY and CDR2 SMNVEV come from the germline V gene (reference sequence). CDR3 in DNA: TGTGCCAGCGGCCGCCGGGACAGCAACACTGAAGCTTTCTTT. As protein: CASGRRDSNTEAFF.